This TCR beta chain stems from a study of blood T cell repertoires in COVID-19. Study-wide background: The study drew acute and convalescent COVID-19 samples from the United States, Italy and Spain.

Under the authors' procedure: Amplified reference gene primers provided the basis for estimating nucleated cell counts. Method: immunoSEQ multiplex PCR; TCRdb's copy keeps in-frame clones and lacks some. D and trimming come from the DNA, and the V and J calls and clone size come from that table. Of tens of thousands of clones in the sample, 85% were seen once. Germline V CDR1 and CDR2: SQVTM, ANQGSEA. V was clipped by 2 bases and J by 8 bases, with 15 bases between them. The CDR3 spans 13 residues. V usage is TRBV29-1 and J usage is TRBJ1-2; D perhaps matches TRBD1 (5 bases). The sequenced sample consisted of peripheral blood. The sequence derives from a human donor in a cohort sampled during active COVID-19. Written as DNA, the CDR3 is TGCAGCGTTGAACTGCAGGGCGGCGGCGGCTACACCTTC. This codes for CSVELQGGGGYTF.